This T cell receptor (beta chain) appears in the sequencing data of a study of graft-versus-host responses after intestinal transplantation. Trimming removed 0 bases at V and 8 bases at J, with 11 bases between. There are 14 residues in the CDR3. In germline, CDR1 is SGDLS, CDR2 YYNGEE. Data came from immunoSEQ multiplex PCR; TCRdb stores just in-frame clones and leaves some out. The sample lists 70,000 to 80,000 clones, roughly 88% occurring once. Regarding this clone: Its cognate antigen is unknown.

This rearrangement joins TRBV9 to TRBJ1-4; D unresolved. Sequenced material: unstimulated CD8+ T cells sorted from spleen or lymph node cells, taken before intestinal transplant. The TCR comes from a human donor who received an intestinal transplant. The CDR3 is CASSVGRGGEKLFF. In DNA, the CDR3 is TGTGCCAGCAGCGTAGGTCGGGGTGGGGAAAAACTGTTTTTT.